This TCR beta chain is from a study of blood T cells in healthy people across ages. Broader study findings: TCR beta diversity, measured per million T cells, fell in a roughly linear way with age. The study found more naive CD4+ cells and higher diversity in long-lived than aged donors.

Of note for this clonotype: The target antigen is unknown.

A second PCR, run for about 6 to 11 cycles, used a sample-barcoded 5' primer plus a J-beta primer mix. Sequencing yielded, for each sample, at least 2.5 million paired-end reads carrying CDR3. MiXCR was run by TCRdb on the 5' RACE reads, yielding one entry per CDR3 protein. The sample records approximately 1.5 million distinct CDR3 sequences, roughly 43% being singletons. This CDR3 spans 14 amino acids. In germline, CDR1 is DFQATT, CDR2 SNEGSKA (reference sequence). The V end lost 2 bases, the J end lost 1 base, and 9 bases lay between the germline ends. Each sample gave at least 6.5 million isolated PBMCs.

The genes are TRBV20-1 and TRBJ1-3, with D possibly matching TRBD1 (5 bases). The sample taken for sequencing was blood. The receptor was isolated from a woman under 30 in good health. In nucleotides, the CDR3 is TGCAGTGCTAGAAGGGGAGGTTCTGGAAACACCATATATTTT. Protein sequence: CSARRGGSGNTIYF.